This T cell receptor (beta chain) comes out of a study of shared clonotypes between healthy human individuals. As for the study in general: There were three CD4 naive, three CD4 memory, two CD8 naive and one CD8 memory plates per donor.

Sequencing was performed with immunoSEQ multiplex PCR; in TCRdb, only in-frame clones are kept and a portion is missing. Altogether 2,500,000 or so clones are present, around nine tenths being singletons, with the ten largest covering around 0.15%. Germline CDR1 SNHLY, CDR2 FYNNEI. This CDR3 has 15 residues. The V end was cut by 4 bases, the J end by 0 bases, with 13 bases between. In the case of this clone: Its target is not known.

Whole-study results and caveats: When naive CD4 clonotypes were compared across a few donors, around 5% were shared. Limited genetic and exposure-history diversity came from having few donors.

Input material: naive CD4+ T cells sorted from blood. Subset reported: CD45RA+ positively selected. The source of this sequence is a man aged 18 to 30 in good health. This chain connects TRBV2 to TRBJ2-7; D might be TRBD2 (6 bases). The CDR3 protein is CASSAGGENSYEQYF. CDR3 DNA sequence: TGTGCCAGCAGTGCAGGCGGGGAGAACTCCTACGAGCAGTACTTC.